What follows are 21 T cell receptor beta chains derived from one specimen sequenced in a study of blood T cell repertoires in COVID-19 (dated by TCRdb to the early 2020s). The library was produced with the immunoSEQ multiplex PCR assay. Here the immuneACCESS table is served through TCRdb, limited to in-frame sequences with V and J called. Missing clones are a known gap in these copies; in checked studies unresolved V genes cover under half, and the rest lacks a known reason. The sample table lists more than 150,000 clones, about four fifths of them with a count of one. The ten top clones hold less than 15% of the sample. The sequenced sample consisted of peripheral blood. These receptors were obtained from a woman aged 80 or older with COVID-19, enrolled during active disease.

DNA of the CDR3: TGTGCCAGCAGCCATACTAGCGGGCGGGTCTATGAGCAGTTCTTC. Protein product: CASSHTSGRVYEQFF. This chain uses TRBV28 with TRBJ2-1, with 9 bases aligning to TRBD2. V lost 6 bases to trimming and J lost 8 bases; unmatched junction nucleotides: 11. This CDR3 is 15 amino acids long. Germline values: CDR1 MDHEN, CDR2 SYDVKM.

The V call is TRBV10-3, the J call TRBJ1-6; D perhaps matches TRBD1 (5 bases). From germline, CDR1 is ENHRY and CDR2 SYGVKD. There are 15 residues in the CDR3. V dropped 0 bases and J dropped 6 bases, with 9 bases sitting between them. CDR3 region: CAISESKQANSPLHF. As DNA, the CDR3 is TGTGCCATCAGTGAGTCGAAACAGGCTAATTCACCCCTCCACTTT.

The J gene is TRBJ1-6, the V gene TRBV9; D not resolved. The V gene's germline CDR1 is SGDLS and CDR2 YYNGEE. The V and J ends lost 0 bases and 7 bases respectively, with 11 bases between them. The length of the CDR3 is 15 residues. CDR3 in DNA: TGTGCCAGCAGCGTAGAAGACGGAGAGAATTCACCCCTCCACTTT. Translated: CASSVEDGENSPLHF.

The V gene is TRBV5-6, the J gene TRBJ2-5; 9 nucleotides agree with TRBD1. The CDR3 loop spans 17 amino acids. The V and J ends lost 2 bases and 3 bases, in that order; junction bases with no gene match: 11. Germline values: CDR1 SGHDT, CDR2 YYEEEE. Written as DNA, the CDR3 is TGTGCCAGCAGCTTTGGGACAGGGTCCCCTCCCAAAGAGACCCAGTACTTC. This codes for CASSFGTGSPPKETQYF.

This chain connects TRBV2 to TRBJ2-5; TRBD2 is a possible D gene (6 bases). The V end lost 4 bases, the J end lost 4 bases, and 13 bases lay between the germline ends. The CDR3 has 14 residues. CDR1 and CDR2 from the germline V gene are SNHLY and FYNNEI. CDR3 protein: CASSAGTGTETQYF. For the CDR3, the DNA is TGTGCCAGCAGTGCCGGGACTGGCACAGAGACCCAGTACTTC.

This clone was recorded a few times. The rearrangement joins TRBV6-1 to TRBJ1-6, with 9 bases lining up with TRBD1. The J segment lost 8 bases and the V segment lost 2 bases, leaving 16 bases of the junction unmatched. Germline CDR1 MNHNS, CDR2 SASEGT. This CDR3 has 19 amino acids. CDR3 amino acids: CASSEYPPLRTGDYSPLHF. The CDR3 nucleotides read TGTGCCAGCAGTGAATACCCTCCACTTCGGACAGGGGATTATTCACCCCTCCACTTT.

This sequence joins TRBV5-8 and TRBJ2-3; maybe TRBD1 (6 bases). The V end was cut by 4 bases, the J end by 2 bases, with 17 bases between. The CDR3 has 16 amino acids. From germline, CDR1 is SGHTS and CDR2 YDEGEE. Here the CDR3 DNA reads TGTGCCAGCAGCAGGCACCGGGACACCCACACAGATACGCAGTATTTT. It is translated as CASSRHRDTHTDTQYF.

This clone showed up just a few times. The V call is TRBV28, the J call TRBJ2-1; TRBD1 is a possible D gene (5 bases). Looked up from germline, CDR1 is MDHEN and CDR2 is SYDVKM. The CDR3 consists of 14 residues. V was pared by 2 bases and J by 6 bases, with 11 bases between. CDR3 sequence (DNA): TGTGCCAGCAGTTTAGGCAGGGTACCCAATGAGCAGTTCTTC. Protein sequence: CASSLGRVPNEQFF.

The count of this clone is one. This chain connects TRBV27 to TRBJ1-2; D perhaps matches TRBD1 (5 bases). The CDR3 covers 14 residues. CDR1 is MNHEY and CDR2 is SMNVEV in the germline V gene (reference sequence). The ends were cut back, 3 bases at V and 7 bases at J, with 15 bases in the middle. CDR3 in amino acids: CASSLTGLWSGYTF. CDR3 sequence (DNA): TGTGCCAGCAGTTTGACGGGACTCTGGAGTGGCTACACCTTC.

This chain links TRBV9 with TRBJ2-5; 12 nucleotides agree with TRBD2. The CDR3 is 16 residues long. After removal of 0 bases from V and 5 bases from J, the junction contained 5 bases not matched to a gene. The germline gives CDR1 SGDLS, CDR2 YYNGEE. The CDR3 here is CASSVASGGAHETQYF. The DNA for the CDR3 is TGTGCCAGCAGCGTAGCTAGCGGGGGGGCTCACGAGACCCAGTACTTC.

The V gene is TRBV19, the J gene TRBJ2-3, with TRBD1 identical over 10 bases. The junction had 8 bases not matched to a gene; V was cut back by 6 bases and J by 2 bases. This CDR3 is built from 16 residues. Germline CDR1 and CDR2: LNHDA and SQIVND (reference sequence). CDR3 region: CASSFGGTGATDTQYF. CDR3 nucleotides: TGTGCCAGTAGCTTCGGAGGGACAGGGGCCACAGATACGCAGTATTTT.

Only a few counts were recorded for this clone. This chain joins TRBV20-1 and TRBJ2-7; D perhaps matches TRBD2 (5 bases). Trimming stripped 3 bases from V and 3 bases from J, with 6 bases between. Germline V gene lookup returns CDR1 DFQATT and CDR2 SNEGSKA (reference sequence). This CDR3 is built from 11 residues. The CDR3, as DNA: TGCAGTGCTAGGGACTTCTACGAGCAGTACTTC. This sequence encodes CSARDFYEQYF.

The rearrangement joins TRBV2 to TRBJ1-2; a possible D gene is TRBD1 (5 bases). V lost 4 bases to trimming and J lost 11 bases, with 14 bases between them. The CDR3 contains 12 residues. CDR1 and CDR2 from the germline V gene are SNHLY and FYNNEI. The CDR3 bases are TGTGCCAGCAGTGGTCAGGGTAGAGGATACACCTTC. Protein: CASSGQGRGYTF.

This chain connects TRBV7-9 to TRBJ2-1; D gene ambiguous. This CDR3 contains 15 residues. Deletions cut 6 bases from V and 4 bases from J, with 16 bases between. Germline CDR1 and CDR2: SEHNR and FQNEAQ (reference sequence). The CDR3 nucleotides are TGTGCCAGCAGGTCAAAGGTAGCCGGATACAATGAGCAGTTCTTC. Amino acids: CASRSKVAGYNEQFF.

In DNA, the CDR3 is TGTGCCAGCAGCTTAGACGCGGGACGGGTTAATTCACCCCTCCACTTT. This encodes CASSLDAGRVNSPLHF. The V call is TRBV13, the J call TRBJ1-6, with D maybe TRBD1 (5 bases). V was trimmed by 1 base and J by 6 bases, leaving 13 bases between them. Germline V lookup: CDR1 PRHDT, CDR2 FYEKMQ (reference sequence). The CDR3 consists of 16 residues.

The rearrangement joins TRBV7-2 to TRBJ2-1, with D perhaps matching TRBD1 (6 bases). Germline CDR1 and CDR2: SGHTA and FQGNSA. The CDR3 spans 13 residues. Trimming shortened V by 3 bases and J by 9 bases, and 12 bases separated the two germline ends. The CDR3: CASSFAGVGEQFF. For the CDR3, the DNA is TGTGCCAGCAGCTTCGCAGGGGTCGGTGAGCAGTTCTTC. The variable domain in full, with the rest retrieved from reference TRBV7-2 and TRBJ2-1, is GAGVSQSPSNKVTEKGKDVELRCDPISGHTALYWYRQSLGQGLEFLIYFQGNSAPDKSGLPSDRFSAERTGGSVSTLTIQRTQQEDSAVYLCASSFAGVGEQFFGPGTRLTVL.

The chain links TRBV6-5 to TRBJ1-3; 8 nucleotides agree with TRBD1. Trimming at V came to 10 bases and at J to 1 base, leaving 6 bases not matched to a gene. Looked up from germline, CDR1 is MNHEY and CDR2 is SVGAGI. This CDR3 is 14 amino acids long. The CDR3 DNA reads TGTGCCATTCTGGACAGGGTATCTGGAAACACCATATATTTT. Its translation: CAILDRVSGNTIYF.

The chain is built from TRBV19 and TRBJ2-2, with TRBD2 matching 11 bases. The CDR3 sequence is 16 residues long. V was clipped by 4 bases and J by 5 bases; unmatched bases: 6. Germline V lookup: CDR1 LNHDA, CDR2 SQIVND (reference sequence). CDR3 in DNA: TGTGCCAGTAGTAGAGGAACTAGCGGGAGAACCGGGGAGCTGTTTTTT. It yields the protein CASSRGTSGRTGELFF.

The chain combines TRBV7-9 with TRBJ2-1, with D possibly being TRBD2 (5 bases). The germline V and J ends were trimmed by 10 bases and 9 bases, with 13 bases remaining between them. CDR1 and CDR2 (germline): SEHNR, FQNEAQ (reference sequence). This CDR3 contains 11 residues. Here the CDR3 reads CATSGMGEQFF. The CDR3 coding sequence is TGTGCCACCTCGGGGATGGGTGAGCAGTTCTTC. The whole variable domain, remainder taken from reference TRBV7-9 and TRBJ2-1, is DTGVSQNPRHKITKRGQNVTFRCDPISEHNRLYWYRQTLGQGPEFLTYFQNEAQLEKSRLLSDRFSAERPKGSFSTLEIQRTEQGDSAMYLCATSGMGEQFFGPGTRLTVL.

Only one count was recorded for this clone. J is TRBJ2-7 and V is TRBV6-5; TRBD1 matches 10 bases. The CDR3 consists of 14 residues. Germline values: CDR1 MNHEY, CDR2 SVGAGI. Trimming cost V 7 bases and J 6 bases; bases outside gene matches: 9. CDR3: CASTAPGQGSEQYF. The CDR3 nucleotides are TGTGCCAGCACCGCACCGGGACAGGGGAGCGAGCAGTACTTC.

This sequence joins TRBV13 and TRBJ1-3, with D possibly matching TRBD1 (6 bases). Germline CDR1 PRHDT, CDR2 FYEKMQ (reference sequence). The CDR3 loop spans 20 amino acids. Between the trimmed V and J ends, which lost 0 bases and 4 bases, there was a span of 25 bases. This CDR3 reads CASSLGPTEPGDLVGNTIYF. DNA of the CDR3: TGTGCCAGCAGCTTAGGGCCCACCGAGCCAGGGGATTTAGTAGGAAACACCATATATTTT.